Below are 20 T cell receptor beta chains sequenced from a single sample in a study of PD-1 blockade in classical Hodgkin lymphoma. Sequencing was performed with immunoSEQ multiplex PCR; in TCRdb, only in-frame clones are kept and a portion is missing. The sample consists of about 27,000 clones, 75% to 90% of them appearing once. The time point is: cycle 4 day 1 (C4D1), after 6 weeks of nivolumab. All trial patients relapsed after autologous stem cell transplantation. CD4+ T cells were purified from thawed PBMCs by negative selection. Specimen: CD4+ T cells from blood, collected before the fourth cycle of nivolumab. These receptor sequences come from a human donor with classical Hodgkin lymphoma.

This clone has only a few counts. The CDR3 is CASITRQGRTEAFF. CDR3 nucleotide sequence: TGTGCCAGTATTACAAGACAGGGCCGAACTGAAGCTTTCTTT. V is TRBV19 and J is TRBJ1-1, with TRBD1 matching over 7 bases. This CDR3 has 14 residues. Germline-derived CDR1 and CDR2 are LNHDA and SQIVND (reference sequence). Trimming took 7 bases from V and 5 from J; bases not matched to a gene: 10.

The chain is built from TRBV6-6 and TRBJ1-1; no clear D. The V end was cut by 7 bases, the J end by 3 bases, with 18 bases between. Per germline, CDR1 MNHNY and CDR2 SVGAGI (reference sequence). The CDR3 contains 15 residues. CDR3: CASTQDGIRHTEAFF. The CDR3 nucleotides read TGTGCCAGCACCCAGGACGGAATTAGGCACACTGAAGCTTTCTTT.

The chain joins TRBV6-6 to TRBJ2-7, with TRBD1 identical over 7 bases. Per germline, CDR1 MNHNY and CDR2 SVGAGI (reference sequence). Losses at the gene ends were 6 bases for V and 3 bases for J; bases not matched to a gene: 5. There are 13 residues in the CDR3. The CDR3 nucleotides are TGTGCCAGCAGGATGGACAGGATCTACGAGCAGTACTTC. This encodes CASRMDRIYEQYF.

The chain carries TRBV5-6 and TRBJ2-5; perhaps TRBD1 as D (5 bases). In germline, CDR1 is SGHDT, CDR2 YYEEEE. V shed 2 bases and J shed 2 bases, with 10 bases lying between them. The CDR3 runs to 14 residues. The CDR3 loop reads CASSFRAEQETQYF. The CDR3 DNA sequence: TGTGCCAGCAGCTTCAGGGCGGAACAAGAGACCCAGTACTTC.

The chain combines TRBV7-9 with TRBJ2-1; perhaps TRBD1 as D (5 bases). V lost 7 bases and J lost 5, with 12 bases in between. Germline CDR1 is SEHNR and CDR2 is FQNEAQ (reference sequence). The CDR3 covers 13 residues. CDR3 protein: CASTKGINNEQFF. The CDR3 nucleotides read TGTGCCAGCACAAAGGGGATCAACAATGAGCAGTTCTTC.

The CDR3 sequence: CASSYPGQGKNTEAFF. CDR3 sequence (DNA): TGTGCCAGCAGTTACCCGGGACAGGGGAAGAACACTGAAGCTTTCTTT. The rearrangement links TRBV6-6 to TRBJ1-1, with TRBD1 matching 10 bases. CDR3 length: 16 amino acids. CDR1 is MNHNY, CDR2 SVGAGI, per germline (reference sequence). With 2 bases clipped from V and 1 base from J, the junction kept 4 bases outside the gene matches.

This clone was counted between two and nine times. The chain recombines TRBV5-1 with TRBJ2-3; perhaps TRBD1 as D (6 bases). The V gene's germline CDR1 is SGHRS and CDR2 YFSETQ. V was clipped by 3 bases and J by 1 base, with 9 bases between them. This CDR3 has 14 amino acids. The CDR3 bases are TGCGCCAGCAGCTCTAAGGGGGGCACAGATACGCAGTATTTT. Translated, it gives CASSSKGGTDTQYF.

This clone was observed a few times. This chain uses TRBV30 with TRBJ1-2; no definite D call. CDR3 size: 12 residues. Germline assignment: CDR1 GTSNPN and CDR2 SVGIG (reference sequence). The V end lost 3 bases, the J end lost 2 bases, and 7 bases lay between the germline ends. CDR3 DNA: TGTGCCTGGAGGTCAGGAAACTATGGCTACACCTTC. Translating it yields CAWRSGNYGYTF.

The CDR3, as DNA: TGTGCCAGCAGTTTAGCCCTTTCCGGTTCTAATGAAAAACTGTTTTTT. It codes for CASSLALSGSNEKLFF. The gene calls are TRBV28 and TRBJ1-4; D not resolved. The CDR3 runs to 16 residues. CDR1 is MDHEN, CDR2 SYDVKM, per germline. V was pared by 2 bases and J by 3 bases, with 13 bases between.

This sequence joins TRBV4-1 and TRBJ2-1; 8 bases match TRBD2. CDR1 is MGHRA, CDR2 YSYEKL, per germline. The trim removed 1 base at V and 2 bases at J, leaving 1 base unmatched. The CDR3 length is 15 residues. CDR3 protein: CASSQVAGTYNEQFF. In DNA, the CDR3 is TGCGCCAGCAGCCAAGTAGCGGGGACCTACAATGAGCAGTTCTTC.

The J gene is TRBJ2-1, the V gene TRBV2, with D maybe TRBD2 (6 bases). Between the trimmed V and J ends, which lost 6 bases and 7 bases, there was a span of 13 bases. The length of the CDR3 is 13 residues. CDR1 and CDR2 from the germline V gene are SNHLY and FYNNEI. The CDR3 DNA follows: TGTGCCAGCAGGGGGGACTCGTTAAATGAGCAGTTCTTC. Translated: CASRGDSLNEQFF.

The CDR3 here is CAWSPSGVDEQYF. CDR3 bases: TGTGCCTGGAGTCCAAGCGGAGTTGACGAGCAGTACTTC. The rearrangement links TRBV30 to TRBJ2-7; D is perhaps TRBD2 (5 bases). Trimming left V 2 bases short and J 5 bases short, with 13 bases between. Looked up from germline, CDR1 is GTSNPN and CDR2 is SVGIG (reference sequence). The CDR3 is 13 amino acids.

A remark on this clone: The junction differs from germline at one of its ends, possibly a read error. The gene calls are TRBV7-7 and TRBJ2-1, with TRBD2 matching 10 bases. Germline V lookup: CDR1 SSHAT, CDR2 FNYEAQ (reference sequence). The length of the CDR3 is 14 residues. The CDR3 sequence is CASRPGLADNEQFF. As DNA, the CDR3 is TGTGCTAGCAGACCCGGACTAGCGGACAATGAGCAGTTCTTC.

This chain connects TRBV14 to TRBJ2-7; 13 bases map to TRBD2. The ends lost 0 bases at V and 2 bases at J; junction bases unmatched: 7. Per the germline V gene, CDR1 is SGHDN and CDR2 is FVKESK. CDR3 length: 18 residues. The CDR3 spells CASSQDREGLAGTYEQYF. CDR3 nucleotide sequence: TGTGCCAGCAGCCAAGATAGGGAGGGACTAGCGGGGACCTACGAGCAGTACTTC.

This sequence joins TRBV5-1 and TRBJ1-2; the match to TRBD1 covers 12 bases. V trimming: 2 bases; J trimming: 7 bases; junction bases outside the gene matches: 3. Germline V gene lookup returns CDR1 SGHRS and CDR2 YFSETQ. The CDR3 spans 14 residues. CDR3 amino acids: CASSLGTGGAGYTF. CDR3 bases: TGCGCCAGCAGCTTAGGGACAGGGGGCGCTGGCTACACCTTC. Looking up the rest from reference TRBV5-1 and TRBJ1-2 gives the full variable domain: KAGVTQTPRYLIKTRGQQVTLSCSPISGHRSVSWYQQTPGQGLQFLFEYFSETQRNKGNFPGRFSGRQFSNSRSEMNVSTLELGDSALYLCASSLGTGGAGYTFGSGTRLTVV.

This rearrangement joins TRBV4-1 to TRBJ2-1; 9 bases line up with TRBD1. This CDR3 spans 15 amino acids. CDR1 and CDR2 from the germline V gene are MGHRA and YSYEKL. The V and J ends lost 3 bases and 0 bases, in that order; junction bases with no gene match: 0. CDR3 bases: TGCGCCAGCAGCCAGGACAGGGGCTCCTACAATGAGCAGTTCTTC. Protein: CASSQDRGSYNEQFF.

The rearrangement joins TRBV6-6 to TRBJ2-7, with 8 bases aligning to TRBD2. This CDR3 spans 15 amino acids. Germline values: CDR1 MNHNY, CDR2 SVGAGI (reference sequence). V lost 6 bases, J lost 3 bases, and 10 bases stayed unmatched. The chain's CDR3 is CASRSPGLVDYEQYF. Written as DNA, the CDR3 is TGTGCCAGCAGATCTCCGGGACTAGTTGACTACGAGCAGTACTTC.

This clone occurred a few times. V usage is TRBV19 and J usage is TRBJ2-7; TRBD1 matches 11 bases. This CDR3 spans 16 amino acids. The junction had 9 bases not matched to a gene; V was cut back by 8 bases and J by 0 bases. CDR1 and CDR2 from the germline V gene are LNHDA and SQIVND (reference sequence). The CDR3 here is CASSPVGTGGSYEQYF. The CDR3 nucleotides are TGTGCCAGTTCCCCGGTCGGGACAGGGGGCTCCTACGAGCAGTACTTC.

This chain links TRBV18 with TRBJ2-1; D call uncertain. Trimming removed 2 bases from V and 1 base from J, with 6 bases in between. Germline lookup yields CDR1 KGHSH and CDR2 LQKENI. This CDR3 is built from 14 residues. The CDR3 reads CASSPARSYNEQFF. In DNA form, the CDR3 reads TGTGCCAGCTCACCAGCTAGATCCTACAATGAGCAGTTCTTC.

The rearrangement joins TRBV4-2 to TRBJ2-2; D is perhaps TRBD1 (6 bases). The CDR3 spans 14 residues. The germline CDR1 and CDR2 sequences are LGHNA and YNFKEQ. V shed 1 base and J shed 5 bases, with 8 bases lying between them. The CDR3 coding sequence is TGTGCCAGCAGCCAAGCAACAGGGACCGGGGAGCTGTTTTTT. It yields the protein CASSQATGTGELFF.